This T cell receptor beta chain was found in a study of T cell responses to AZD1222 COVID-19 vaccine. V gave up 3 bases and J gave up 10 bases, with 19 bases separating them. The CDR3 contains 15 residues. CDR1 LGHDT and CDR2 YNNKEL come from the germline V gene (reference sequence). This clone came up a few times. Its matching antigen is unknown. Assay: immunoSEQ multiplex PCR; the TCRdb copy retains only in-frame clones and omits some. The sample lists 150,000 or so clones, about 91% seen once, with about 4% in the top ten. Study outcomes and limitations: Baseline testing showed seropositivity in only five to seven AZD1222 recipients. Clonal diversity may have been underestimated, and the donors were mostly white British, with more females than males.

The chain recombines TRBV3-1 (or the pseudogene TRBV3-2) with TRBJ2-1, with D perhaps matching TRBD1 (7 bases). This clonotype was obtained from an adult who received the AZD1222 COVID-19 vaccine. The sample here was peripheral blood, taken 28 days after the second AZD1222 dose. The CDR3 spells CASSHWRGRTSEQFF. In DNA, the CDR3 is TGTGCCAGCAGCCATTGGAGGGGGCGGACCTCGGAGCAGTTCTTC.